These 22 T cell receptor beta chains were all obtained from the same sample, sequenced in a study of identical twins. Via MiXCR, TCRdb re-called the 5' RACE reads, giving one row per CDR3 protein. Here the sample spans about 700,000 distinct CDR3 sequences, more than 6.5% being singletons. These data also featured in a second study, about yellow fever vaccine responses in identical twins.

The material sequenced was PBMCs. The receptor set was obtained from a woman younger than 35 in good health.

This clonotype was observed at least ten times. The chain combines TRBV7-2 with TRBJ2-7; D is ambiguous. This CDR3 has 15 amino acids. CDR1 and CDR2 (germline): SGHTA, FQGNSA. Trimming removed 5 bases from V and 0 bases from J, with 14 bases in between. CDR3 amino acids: CASSKDRVYSYEQYF. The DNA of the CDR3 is TGTGCCAGCAGCAAAGACCGGGTCTACTCCTACGAGCAGTACTTC.

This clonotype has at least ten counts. CDR3 in amino acids: CAIRDGQGADTQYF. For the CDR3, the DNA is TGTGCCATCAGGGATGGACAGGGGGCAGATACGCAGTATTTT. The chain is built from TRBV10-3 and TRBJ2-3, with 10 positions matching TRBD1. The germline V gene has CDR1 ENHRY and CDR2 SYGVKD. V gave up 6 bases and J gave up 4 bases; unmatched junction bases: 4. CDR3 length equals 14 residues.

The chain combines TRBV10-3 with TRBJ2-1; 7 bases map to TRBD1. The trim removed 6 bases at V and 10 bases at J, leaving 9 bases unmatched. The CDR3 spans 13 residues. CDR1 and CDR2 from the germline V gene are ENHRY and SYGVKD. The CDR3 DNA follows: TGTGCCATCAGCACTGACAGGGTGGGGGAGCAGTTCTTC. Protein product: CAISTDRVGEQFF.

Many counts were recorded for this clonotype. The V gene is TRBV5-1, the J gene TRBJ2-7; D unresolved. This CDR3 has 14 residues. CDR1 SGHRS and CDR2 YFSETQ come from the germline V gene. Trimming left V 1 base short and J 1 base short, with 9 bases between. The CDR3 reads CASSLSASSYEQYF. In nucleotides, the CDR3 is TGCGCCAGCAGCTTGTCGGCTAGTTCCTACGAGCAGTACTTC.

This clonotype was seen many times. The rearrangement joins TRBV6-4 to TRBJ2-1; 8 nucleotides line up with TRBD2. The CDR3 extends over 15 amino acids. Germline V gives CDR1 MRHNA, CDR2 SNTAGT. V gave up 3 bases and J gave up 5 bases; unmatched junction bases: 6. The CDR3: CASSEGLGKNNEQFF. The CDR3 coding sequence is TGTGCCAGCAGTGAGGGACTAGGGAAGAACAATGAGCAGTTCTTC.

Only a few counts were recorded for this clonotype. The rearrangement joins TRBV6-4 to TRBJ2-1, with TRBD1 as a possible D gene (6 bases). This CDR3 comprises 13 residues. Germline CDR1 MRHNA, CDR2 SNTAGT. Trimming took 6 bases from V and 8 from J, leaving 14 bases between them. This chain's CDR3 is CASSAGTYHEQFF. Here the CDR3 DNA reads TGTGCCAGCAGCGCCGGGACATATCATGAGCAGTTCTTC.

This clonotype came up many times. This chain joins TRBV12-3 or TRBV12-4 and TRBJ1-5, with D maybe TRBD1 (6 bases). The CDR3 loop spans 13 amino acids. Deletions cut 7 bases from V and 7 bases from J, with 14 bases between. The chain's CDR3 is CASTRGPGQPQHF. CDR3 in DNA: TGTGCCAGCACCAGGGGCCCAGGGCAGCCCCAGCATTTT.

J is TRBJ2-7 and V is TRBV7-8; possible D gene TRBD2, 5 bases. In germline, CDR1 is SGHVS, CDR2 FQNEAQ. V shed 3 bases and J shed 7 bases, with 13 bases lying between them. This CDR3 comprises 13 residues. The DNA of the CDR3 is TGTGCCAGCAGCTTCGATTTAACGGGGGAGCAGTACTTC. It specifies CASSFDLTGEQYF.

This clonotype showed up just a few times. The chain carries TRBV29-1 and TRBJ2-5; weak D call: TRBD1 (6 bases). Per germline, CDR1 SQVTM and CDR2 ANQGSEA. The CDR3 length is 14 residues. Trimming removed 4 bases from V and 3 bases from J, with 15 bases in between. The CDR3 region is CSVVAARTEETQYF. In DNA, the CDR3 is TGCAGCGTTGTGGCCGCTCGGACAGAAGAGACCCAGTACTTC.

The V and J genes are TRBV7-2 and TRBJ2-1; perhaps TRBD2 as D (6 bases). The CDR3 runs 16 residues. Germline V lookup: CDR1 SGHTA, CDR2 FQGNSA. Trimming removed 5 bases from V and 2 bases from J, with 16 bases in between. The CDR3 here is CASSPSASVAYNEQFF. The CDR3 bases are TGTGCCAGCAGCCCATCAGCTAGCGTAGCCTACAATGAGCAGTTCTTC.

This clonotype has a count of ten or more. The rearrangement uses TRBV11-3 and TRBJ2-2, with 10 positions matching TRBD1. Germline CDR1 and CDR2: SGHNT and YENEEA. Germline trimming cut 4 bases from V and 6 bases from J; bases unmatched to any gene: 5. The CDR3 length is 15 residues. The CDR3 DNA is TGTGCCAGCAGCTCATGGGGACAGGGGCCCGGGGAGCTGTTTTTT. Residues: CASSSWGQGPGELFF.

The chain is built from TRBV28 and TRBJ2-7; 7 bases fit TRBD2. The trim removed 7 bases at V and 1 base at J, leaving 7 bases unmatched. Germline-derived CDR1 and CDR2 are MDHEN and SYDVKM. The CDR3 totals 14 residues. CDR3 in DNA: TGTGCCAGCACCGAAGGCGGGGGATCCTACGAGCAGTACTTC. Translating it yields CASTEGGGSYEQYF.

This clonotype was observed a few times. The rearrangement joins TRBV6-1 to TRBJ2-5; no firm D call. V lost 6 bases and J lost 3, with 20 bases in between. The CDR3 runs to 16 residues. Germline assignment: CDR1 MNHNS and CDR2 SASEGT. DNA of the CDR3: TGTGCCAGCAGGGCAGGAATACAGCCGATAAAAGAGACCCAGTACTTC. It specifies CASRAGIQPIKETQYF.

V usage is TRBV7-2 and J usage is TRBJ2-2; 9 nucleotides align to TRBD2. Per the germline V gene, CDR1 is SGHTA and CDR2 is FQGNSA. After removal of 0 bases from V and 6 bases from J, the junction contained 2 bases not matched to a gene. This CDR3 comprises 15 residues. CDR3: CASSLASGSSGELFF. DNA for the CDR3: TGTGCCAGCAGCTTAGCTAGCGGGAGTTCCGGGGAGCTGTTTTTT.

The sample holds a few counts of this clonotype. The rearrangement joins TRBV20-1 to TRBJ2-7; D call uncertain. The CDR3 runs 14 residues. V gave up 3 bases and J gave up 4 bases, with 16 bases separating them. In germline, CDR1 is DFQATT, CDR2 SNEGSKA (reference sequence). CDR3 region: CSASVSDNLYEQYF. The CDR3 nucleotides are TGCAGTGCTAGTGTCAGCGACAACTTGTACGAGCAGTACTTC.

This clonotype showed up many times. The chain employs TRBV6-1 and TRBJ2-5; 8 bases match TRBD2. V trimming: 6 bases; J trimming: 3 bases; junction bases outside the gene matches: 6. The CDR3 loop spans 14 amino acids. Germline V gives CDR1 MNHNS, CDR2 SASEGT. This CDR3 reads CASSHVAGKETQYF. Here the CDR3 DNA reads TGTGCCAGCAGCCACGTAGCGGGGAAAGAGACCCAGTACTTC.

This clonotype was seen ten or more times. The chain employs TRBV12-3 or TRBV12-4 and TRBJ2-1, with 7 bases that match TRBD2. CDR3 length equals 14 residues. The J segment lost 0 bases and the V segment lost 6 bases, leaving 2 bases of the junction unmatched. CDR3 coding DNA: TGTGCCAGCAGCCCGGGAGGCTCCTACAATGAGCAGTTCTTC. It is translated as CASSPGGSYNEQFF.

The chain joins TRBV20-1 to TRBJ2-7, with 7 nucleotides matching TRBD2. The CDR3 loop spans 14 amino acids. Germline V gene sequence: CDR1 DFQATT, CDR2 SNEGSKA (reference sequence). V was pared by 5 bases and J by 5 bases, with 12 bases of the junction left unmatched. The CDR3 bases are TGCAGTGCTGAAGGGACTAAGGGAGCCCACGAGCAGTACTTC. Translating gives CSAEGTKGAHEQYF.

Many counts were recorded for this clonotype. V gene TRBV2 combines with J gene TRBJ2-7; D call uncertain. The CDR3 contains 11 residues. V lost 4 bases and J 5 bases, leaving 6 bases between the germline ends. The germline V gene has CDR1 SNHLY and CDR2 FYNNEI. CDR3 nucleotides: TGTGCCAGCAGTGTCCGGGACGAGCAGTACTTC. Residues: CASSVRDEQYF.

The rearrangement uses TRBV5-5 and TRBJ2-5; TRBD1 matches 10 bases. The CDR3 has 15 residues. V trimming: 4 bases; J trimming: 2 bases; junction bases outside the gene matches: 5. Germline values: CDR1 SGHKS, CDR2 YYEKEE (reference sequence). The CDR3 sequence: CASSRQGARQETQYF. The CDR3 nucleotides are TGTGCCAGCAGCCGACAGGGGGCGAGGCAAGAGACCCAGTACTTC.

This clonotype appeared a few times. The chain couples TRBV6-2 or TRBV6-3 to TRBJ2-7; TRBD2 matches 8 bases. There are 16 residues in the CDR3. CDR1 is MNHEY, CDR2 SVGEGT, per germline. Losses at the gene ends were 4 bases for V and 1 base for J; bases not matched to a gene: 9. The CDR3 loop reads CASSSSTRGGSYEQYF. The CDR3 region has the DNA TGTGCCAGCAGTTCCAGCACCCGGGGGGGGTCCTACGAGCAGTACTTC.

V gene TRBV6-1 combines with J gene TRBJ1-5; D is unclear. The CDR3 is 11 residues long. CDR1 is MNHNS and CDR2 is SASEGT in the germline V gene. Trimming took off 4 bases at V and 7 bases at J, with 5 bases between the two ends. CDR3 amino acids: CASSGPQPQHF. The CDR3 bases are TGTGCCAGCAGTGGGCCCCAGCCCCAGCATTTT.